The clone carrying this T cell receptor (beta chain) occurred a few times. Its antigen remains unknown. The study ran its PCR with 60 Vbeta and 13 Jbeta primers. The method was immunoSEQ multiplex PCR; TCRdb's version includes in-frame clones alone and lacks a portion of them. The sample includes some 120,000 clones, approximately 8.7% of them seen just once. With 8 bases clipped from V and 3 bases from J, the junction kept 6 bases outside the gene matches. The CDR3 runs to 14 residues. Germline CDR1 is LNHDA and CDR2 is SQIVND (reference sequence). This sample is part of a study of cytomegalovirus exposure and HLA in healthy donors. Study-wide results and limits: In a later analysis, V- and J-gene trimming of beta chains associated with a DCLRE1C missense variant, replicated independently. CMV serostatus was the only immune exposure information that was available. The majority of TCR sequences were rare, yet some public TCRs appeared in many donors.

Donors likely had unrecorded immune exposures despite being nominally healthy when sampled. The source of this sequence is a man in his forties or fifties in good health and CMV-seronegative. Source material: PBMCs. The chain employs TRBV19 and TRBJ2-2, with 7 bases lining up with TRBD1. The CDR3 sequence is CASAGTADTGELFF. The CDR3 nucleotides are TGTGCCAGTGCCGGGACAGCCGACACCGGGGAGCTGTTTTTT.